This T cell receptor beta chain was retrieved from a study of blood T cell repertoires in COVID-19. This clone was detected only a few times. Other nucleotide sequences in the sample specify the same CDR3. As handled by the study authors: Amplification of reference gene primers provided the estimated nucleated cell counts. Sequencing used immunoSEQ multiplex PCR; TCRdb keeps in-frame clones, though not all of them. For V, J and clone size, that table is used; D and trimming come from the DNA. The sample lists roughly 250,000 clones; about 81% were seen once. The CDR3 has 13 residues. Per germline, CDR1 SGHRS and CDR2 YFSETQ. Trimming cost V 0 bases and J 1 base, with 5 bases left between them.

The clonotype comes from a woman aged 55-70 years with active or convalescent COVID-19. This chain connects TRBV5-1 to TRBJ2-7; no clear D. Sample: peripheral blood. The CDR3: CASSLDGSYEQYF. CDR3 bases: TGCGCCAGCAGCTTGGACGGGTCCTACGAGCAGTACTTC. Filled out from reference TRBV5-1 and TRBJ2-7, the complete variable domain reads KAGVTQTPRYLIKTRGQQVTLSCSPISGHRSVSWYQQTPGQGLQFLFEYFSETQRNKGNFPGRFSGRQFSNSRSEMNVSTLELGDSALYLCASSLDGSYEQYFGPGTRLTVT.